The entry that follows covers one T cell receptor beta chain sequence. This sample was included in a study of CD8 T cells in Susac syndrome. Study-wide background: Among the Susac syndrome patients who underwent sequencing, roughly six had clinically active disease, while about 8 of them were in remission.

Through negative isolation, CD4+ and CD8+ T cells were obtained, while TEMRA cells were enriched using FACS. The RNA input was 0.5 to 1 ug, and it was reverse transcribed with random hexamers. Amplification of TCR beta CDR3 by immunoSEQ multiplex PCR spanned 54 Vbeta and 13 Jbeta. TCRdb called the immunoSEQ multiplex PCR reads again in MiXCR, with one record for every CDR3 protein. The data show under 250,000 distinct CDR3 sequences, 94% seen once. Germline V gene lookup returns CDR1 SGHRS and CDR2 YFSETQ. Unmatched junction bases numbered 6, after V lost 2 bases and J lost 5 bases. The length of the CDR3 is 15 residues.

Input material: CD4+ T cells from PBMCs. V usage is TRBV5-1 and J usage is TRBJ1-4; 7 bases agree with TRBD1. This TCR was sampled from a human donor with Susac syndrome. CDR3 in amino acids: CASSFDRVGNEKLFF. CDR3 sequence (DNA): TGCGCCAGCAGCTTCGACAGGGTTGGCAATGAAAAACTGTTTTTT.